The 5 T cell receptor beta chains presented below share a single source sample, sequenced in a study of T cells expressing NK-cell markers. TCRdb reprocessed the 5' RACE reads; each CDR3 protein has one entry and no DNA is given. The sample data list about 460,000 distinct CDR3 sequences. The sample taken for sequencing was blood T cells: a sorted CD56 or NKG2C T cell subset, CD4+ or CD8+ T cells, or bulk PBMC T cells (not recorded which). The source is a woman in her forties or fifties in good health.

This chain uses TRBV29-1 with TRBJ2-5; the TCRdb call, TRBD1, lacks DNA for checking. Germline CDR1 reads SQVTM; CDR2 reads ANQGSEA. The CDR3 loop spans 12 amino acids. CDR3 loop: CSAGTGYETQYF.

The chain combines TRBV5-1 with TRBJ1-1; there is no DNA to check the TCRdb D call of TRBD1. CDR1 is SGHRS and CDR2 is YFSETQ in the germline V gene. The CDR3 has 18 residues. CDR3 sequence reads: CASSLYGPDIPRGTEAFF.

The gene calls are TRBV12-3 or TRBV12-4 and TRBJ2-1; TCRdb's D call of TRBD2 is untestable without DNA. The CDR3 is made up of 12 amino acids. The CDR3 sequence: CASGGLLDEQFF.

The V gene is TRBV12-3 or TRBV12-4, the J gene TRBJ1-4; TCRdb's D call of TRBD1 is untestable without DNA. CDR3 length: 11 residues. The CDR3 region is CASTPGSKLFF.

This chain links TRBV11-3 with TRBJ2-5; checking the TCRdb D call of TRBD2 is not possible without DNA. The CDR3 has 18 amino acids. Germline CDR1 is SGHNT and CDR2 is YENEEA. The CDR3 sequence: CASRELYGGGPGGETQYF.